This T cell receptor beta chain was retrieved from a study of identical twins. Germline CDR1 SGHTA, CDR2 FQGNSA. CDR3 size: 16 residues. V shed 6 bases, J shed 2 bases, and the junction held 10 bases outside the gene matches. TCRdb analysed the 5' RACE reads with MiXCR anew, one entry per CDR3 protein. The repertoire holds roughly 720,000 distinct CDR3 sequences, with roughly 18% as singletons. These sequences were also reported in another study, on T cells expressing NK-cell markers. That paper states: A range of roughly 1.0-7.0% of CD8+ T cells consisted of dominant NKG2C+ clonotypes in several donors. The CD3+CD56-NKG2C+ fraction of a handful of donors was also led by these clonotypes.

The clonotype was recovered from a woman under 30 in good health. V is TRBV7-2 and J is TRBJ2-7; TRBD1 agrees at 10 bases. Sequencing was done on a sample of PBMCs. Written as DNA, the CDR3 is TGTGCCAGCAGTTCAACAACCGGGACAGGGGCCTACGAGCAGTACTTC. Residues: CASSSTTGTGAYEQYF.